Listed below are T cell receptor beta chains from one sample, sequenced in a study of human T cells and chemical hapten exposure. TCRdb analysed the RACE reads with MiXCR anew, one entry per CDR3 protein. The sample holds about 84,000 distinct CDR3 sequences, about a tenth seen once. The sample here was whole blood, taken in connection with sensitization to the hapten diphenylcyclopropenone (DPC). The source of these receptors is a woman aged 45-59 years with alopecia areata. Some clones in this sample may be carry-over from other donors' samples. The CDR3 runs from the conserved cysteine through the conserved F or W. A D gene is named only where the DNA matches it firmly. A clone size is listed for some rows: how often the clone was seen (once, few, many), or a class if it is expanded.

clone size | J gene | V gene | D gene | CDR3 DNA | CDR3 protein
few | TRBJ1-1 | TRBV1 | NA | TGCACCAGCAGCCCCAAGACAGGGGAGTGGGACACTGAAGCTTTCTTT | CTSSPKTGEWDTEAFF
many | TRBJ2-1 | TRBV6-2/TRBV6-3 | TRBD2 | TGTGCCAGCAGTTACTTGGGACTAGCGGGAGTCTTGTACAATGAGCAGTTCTTC | CASSYLGLAGVLYNEQFF
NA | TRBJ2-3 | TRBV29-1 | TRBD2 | TGCAGCTCCGAGACGATCAGCGGGGCCCAAACGTATTTT | CSSETISGAQTYF
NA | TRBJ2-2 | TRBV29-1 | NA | TGCAGCGTTGGAAAGGGAAACACCGGGGAGCTGTTTTTT | CSVGKGNTGELFF
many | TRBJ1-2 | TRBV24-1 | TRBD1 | TGTGCCACCAGTGCCCGACAGGGTAGCTATGGCTACACCTTC | CATSARQGSYGYTF
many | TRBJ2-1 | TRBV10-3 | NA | TGTGCCATCAGGGCTAAGAATGAGCAGTTCTTC | CAIRAKNEQFF
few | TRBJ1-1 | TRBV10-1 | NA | TGCGCCAGCAGTTCCGGGGGGCCGAACACTGAAGCTTTCTTT | CASSSGGPNTEAFF
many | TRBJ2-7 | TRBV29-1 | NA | TGCAGCGTTGTGCCAGGGGCTACCTACGAGCAGTACTTC | CSVVPGATYEQYF
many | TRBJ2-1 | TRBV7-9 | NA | TGTGCCAGCAGCCTCCCGCTAGGGCCCATCTCCTACAATGAGCAGTTCTTC | CASSLPLGPISYNEQFF
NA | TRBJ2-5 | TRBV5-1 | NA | TGCGCCAGCAGCTCCCAGCAGGGGTCGGGGACGGAGACCCAGTACTTC | CASSSQQGSGTETQYF